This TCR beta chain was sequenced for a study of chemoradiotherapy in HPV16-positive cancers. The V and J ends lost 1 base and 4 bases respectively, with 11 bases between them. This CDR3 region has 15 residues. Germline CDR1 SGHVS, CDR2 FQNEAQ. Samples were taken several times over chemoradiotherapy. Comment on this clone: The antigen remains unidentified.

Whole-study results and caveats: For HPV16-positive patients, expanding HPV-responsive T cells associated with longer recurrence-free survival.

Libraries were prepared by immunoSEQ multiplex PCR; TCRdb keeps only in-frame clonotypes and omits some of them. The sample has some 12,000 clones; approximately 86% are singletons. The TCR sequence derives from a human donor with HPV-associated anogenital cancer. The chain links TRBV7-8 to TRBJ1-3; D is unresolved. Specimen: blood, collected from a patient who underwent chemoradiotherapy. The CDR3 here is CASSLETLRGNTIYF. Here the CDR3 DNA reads TGTGCCAGCAGCTTAGAGACCCTGAGGGGAAACACCATATATTTT.